This entry lists 3 T cell receptor beta chains sequenced from one sample in a study of identical twins. TCRdb redid the calling of the 5' RACE reads with MiXCR, one entry per CDR3 protein. This table holds 310,000 or so distinct CDR3 sequences, roughly 10% found once. These data were likewise used in another study, on yellow fever vaccine responses in identical twins.

Material: CD8+ T cells sorted from blood. These receptors were obtained from a young woman in good health.

The chain uses TRBV28 and TRBJ2-7; 9 nucleotides agree with TRBD1. After removal of 7 bases from V and 3 bases from J, the junction contained 7 bases not matched to a gene. Germline CDR1 reads MDHEN; CDR2 reads SYDVKM. The CDR3 totals 14 residues. This chain's CDR3 is CASTTDRGFYEQYF. CDR3 DNA sequence: TGTGCCAGCACGACGGACAGGGGTTTCTACGAGCAGTACTTC.

This clonotype showed up many times. The chain links TRBV10-3 to TRBJ2-7; the match to TRBD1 covers 8 bases. In germline, CDR1 is ENHRY, CDR2 SYGVKD. V lost 7 bases, J lost 3 bases, and 5 bases stayed unmatched. The CDR3 sequence is 13 residues long. DNA of the CDR3: TGTGCCATCACCTCCGGGACAGGCTACGAGCAGTACTTC. Encoded protein: CAITSGTGYEQYF.

The chain recombines TRBV7-2 with TRBJ2-7; D remains unclear. Germline values: CDR1 SGHTA, CDR2 FQGNSA. CDR3 length: 15 amino acids. Trimming removed 5 bases at V and 3 bases at J, with 17 bases between. The CDR3 bases are TGTGCCAGCAGCCCAAACAAGTGGGTAGGCTACGAGCAGTACTTC. Translating it yields CASSPNKWVGYEQYF.